Listed here are 25 T cell receptor beta chains from one sample, sequenced in a study of blood T cell repertoires in COVID-19. Sequenced by immunoSEQ multiplex PCR; TCRdb stores in-frame clones only, minus some. The table has tens of thousands of clones, approximately 82% seen once. Sequenced sample: peripheral blood. These receptor sequences come from a man between 50 and 59 years old with active or convalescent COVID-19.

The V call is TRBV30, the J call TRBJ2-3; tentatively, D is TRBD2 (5 bases). V was clipped by 0 bases and J by 9 bases, with 10 bases between them. The CDR3 runs to 12 residues. Germline V gives CDR1 GTSNPN, CDR2 SVGIG (reference sequence). The CDR3 sequence is CAWSVNGMTQYF. The CDR3 DNA sequence: TGTGCCTGGAGTGTTAACGGGATGACGCAGTATTTT.

The V gene is TRBV6-6, the J gene TRBJ2-7; D is perhaps TRBD1 (6 bases). Germline CDR1 and CDR2: MNHNY and SVGAGI (reference sequence). The CDR3 length is 14 residues. V dropped 2 bases and J dropped 2 bases, with 10 bases sitting between them. CDR3 bases: TGTGCCAGCAGTTACGCGGACAGCGCCTACGAGCAGTACTTC. This encodes CASSYADSAYEQYF.

The rearrangement joins TRBV4-1 to TRBJ1-2; 9 bases align to TRBD1. Looked up from germline, CDR1 is MGHRA and CDR2 is YSYEKL. The trim removed 3 bases at V and 7 bases at J, leaving 9 bases unmatched. The CDR3 totals 15 residues. CDR3 sequence: CASSQRTGGAVGYTF. The CDR3 DNA reads as TGCGCCAGCAGCCAGAGAACAGGGGGCGCGGTTGGCTACACCTTC.

The genes are TRBV7-9 and TRBJ1-2; the match to TRBD1 covers 9 bases. This CDR3 region has 17 residues. With V trimmed by 5 bases and J by 0 bases, 10 bases remained unmatched. The germline V gene encodes CDR1 SEHNR and CDR2 FQNEAQ (reference sequence). The DNA for the CDR3 is TGTGCCAGCAGCCCCTGGAACAGGGGGCATTCTAACTATGGCTACACCTTC. It translates to CASSPWNRGHSNYGYTF.

This clone was recorded a few times. The rearrangement joins TRBV7-9 to TRBJ2-1; TRBD2 matches 8 bases. The junction had 6 bases not matched to a gene; V was cut back by 8 bases and J by 3 bases. Germline V gene sequence: CDR1 SEHNR, CDR2 FQNEAQ (reference sequence). The CDR3 loop spans 14 amino acids. DNA for the CDR3: TGTGCCAGCTCCGGGGGGGATTTCTACAATGAGCAGTTCTTC. Amino acids: CASSGGDFYNEQFF. Drawing the rest from reference TRBV7-9 and TRBJ2-1, the complete variable domain is DTGVSQNPRHKITKRGQNVTFRCDPISEHNRLYWYRQTLGQGPEFLTYFQNEAQLEKSRLLSDRFSAERPKGSFSTLEIQRTEQGDSAMYLCASSGGDFYNEQFFGPGTRLTVL.

The chain has TRBV24-1 and TRBJ2-5, with D unclear. The germline V gene has CDR1 KGHDR and CDR2 SFDVKD. The CDR3 runs to 13 residues. The V and J ends lost 3 bases and 1 base respectively, with 5 bases between them. CDR3 protein: CATSDGPQETQYF. The DNA for the CDR3 is TGTGCCACCAGTGATGGGCCCCAAGAGACCCAGTACTTC.

CDR3 loop: CASSVFSPQGQPQHF. The CDR3 DNA reads as TGTGCCAGCAGTGTATTTTCCCCACAGGGACAGCCCCAGCATTTT. The chain combines TRBV2 with TRBJ1-5, with TRBD1 as a possible D gene (6 bases). Germline lookup yields CDR1 SNHLY and CDR2 FYNNEI. V was clipped by 4 bases and J by 7 bases, with 17 bases between them. The CDR3 is 15 residues long.

This clone was picked up a small number of times. The chain recombines TRBV19 with TRBJ2-1; maybe TRBD2 (5 bases). V lost 6 bases and J lost 2, with 17 bases in between. The CDR3 loop spans 16 amino acids. Germline CDR1 LNHDA, CDR2 SQIVND (reference sequence). CDR3 sequence reads: CASSPFAGGAYNEQFF. CDR3 sequence (DNA): TGTGCCAGTAGCCCCTTCGCCGGAGGTGCCTACAATGAGCAGTTCTTC.

This chain uses TRBV7-2 with TRBJ1-5; TRBD1 is a possible D gene (5 bases). Trimming removed 1 base from V and 2 bases from J, with 15 bases in between. The CDR3 spans 17 residues. The germline gives CDR1 SGHTA, CDR2 FQGNSA. The CDR3 DNA follows: TGTGCCAGCAGCTTAGTTGATCAGGGAAATGGCAATCAGCCCCAGCATTTT. Its protein is CASSLVDQGNGNQPQHF.

V and J are TRBV5-8 and TRBJ2-1; perhaps TRBD2 as D (6 bases). Trimming took 7 bases from V and 6 from J, leaving 17 bases between them. The CDR3 length is 14 residues. Per the germline V gene, CDR1 is SGHTS and CDR2 is YDEGEE. CDR3 loop: CASGRRTTLNEQFF. CDR3 bases: TGTGCCAGCGGGAGGCGGACAACTCTCAATGAGCAGTTCTTC. Based on the CDR3 plus reference TRBV5-8 and TRBJ2-1, the full variable domain is EAGVTQSPTHLIKTRGQQATLRCSPISGHTSVYWYQQALGLGLQFLLWYDEGEERNRGNFPPRFSGRQFPNYSSELNVNALELEDSALYLCASGRRTTLNEQFFGPGTRLTVL.

In nucleotides, the CDR3 is TGTGCCAGCAGTGAGCAGGGGGCGCGGGAGACCCAGTACTTC. It is translated as CASSEQGARETQYF. The chain has TRBV2 and TRBJ2-5; TRBD1 matches at 8 bases. V dropped 3 bases and J dropped 5; count of bases not matched to a gene: 5. The CDR3 covers 14 residues. Germline loops: CDR1 SNHLY, CDR2 FYNNEI.

V gene TRBV6-6 combines with J gene TRBJ2-3, with 7 bases aligning to TRBD1. Trimming removed 6 bases from V and 1 base from J; junction bases left unmatched: 10. Germline lookup yields CDR1 MNHNY and CDR2 SVGAGI (reference sequence). The CDR3 contains 16 residues. CDR3 protein: CASSYASGTGTDTQYF. CDR3 DNA: TGTGCCAGCAGCTACGCCTCCGGGACAGGCACAGATACGCAGTATTTT.

The chain employs TRBV20-1 and TRBJ1-1; D is uncertain. Trimming cost V 3 bases and J 2 bases, with 7 bases left between them. CDR3 length: 12 residues. The V gene's germline CDR1 is DFQATT and CDR2 SNEGSKA (reference sequence). CDR3 region: CSASRQNTEAFF. CDR3 nucleotide sequence: TGCAGTGCTAGTAGACAAAACACTGAAGCTTTCTTT.

The chain is built from TRBV10-1 and TRBJ1-5; 7 bases are shared with TRBD1. Unmatched junction bases numbered 6, after V lost 2 bases and J lost 8 bases. This CDR3 region has 14 residues. CDR1 and CDR2 from the germline V gene are WNHNN and SYGVQD (reference sequence). CDR3 amino acids: CASSEPTGFKPQHF. Written as DNA, the CDR3 is TGCGCCAGCAGTGAGCCGACAGGGTTCAAGCCCCAGCATTTT.

CDR3: CASNYPGQGNYGYTF. DNA of the CDR3: TGTGCCAGCAACTACCCCGGACAGGGTAACTATGGCTACACCTTC. The chain links TRBV28 to TRBJ1-2; 8 nucleotides match TRBD1. The germline CDR1 and CDR2 sequences are MDHEN and SYDVKM. The CDR3 extends over 15 amino acids. After removal of 7 bases from V and 1 base from J, the junction contained 8 bases not matched to a gene.

The chain couples TRBV7-9 to TRBJ1-6; a possible D gene is TRBD1 (5 bases). This CDR3 is built from 14 residues. CDR1 is SEHNR and CDR2 is FQNEAQ in the germline V gene (reference sequence). V shed 0 bases and J shed 9 bases, with 9 bases lying between them. CDR3 in amino acids: CASSLAGASSPLHF. CDR3 nucleotides: TGTGCCAGCAGCTTAGCAGGGGCCAGTTCACCCCTCCACTTT.

The rearrangement joins TRBV6-2 or TRBV6-3 to TRBJ1-5; D gene ambiguous. The CDR3 length is 13 residues. Germline loops: CDR1 MNHEY, CDR2 SVGEGT. The ends were cut back, 0 bases at V and 5 bases at J, with 5 bases in the middle. In nucleotides, the CDR3 is TGTGCCAGCAGTTACTCGCGGTATCAGCCCCAGCATTTT. Its protein is CASSYSRYQPQHF.

The chain combines TRBV14 with TRBJ1-2, with TRBD1 matching over 8 bases. The junction had 1 base not matched to a gene; V was cut back by 3 bases and J by 1 base. The germline V gene has CDR1 SGHDN and CDR2 FVKESK. The CDR3 covers 14 residues. In DNA, the CDR3 is TGTGCCAGCAGCCAGGACAGGGTTAACTATGGCTACACCTTC. Encoded protein: CASSQDRVNYGYTF.

This clone was picked up a small number of times. The V and J genes are TRBV6-2 or TRBV6-3 and TRBJ2-2; 7 bases are shared with TRBD1. Germline values: CDR1 MNHEY, CDR2 SVGEGT. With 4 bases clipped from V and 13 bases from J, the junction kept 9 bases outside the gene matches. This CDR3 comprises 13 residues. Written as DNA, the CDR3 is TGTGCCAGCAGTTCTGTCGACAGGGTACGGCTGTTTTTT. Its protein product is CASSSVDRVRLFF.

V and J are TRBV6-2 or TRBV6-3 and TRBJ2-5, with a tentative D call TRBD1 (6 bases). V was trimmed by 2 bases and J by 5 bases, leaving 9 bases between them. Germline lookup yields CDR1 MNHEY and CDR2 SVGEGT. The CDR3 covers 13 residues. The CDR3 loop reads CASSYNRVETQYF. CDR3 sequence (DNA): TGTGCCAGCAGTTACAACAGGGTTGAGACCCAGTACTTC.

The chain joins TRBV6-5 to TRBJ2-7; 8 bases agree with TRBD1. CDR3 size: 14 residues. Germline lookup yields CDR1 MNHEY and CDR2 SVGAGI. The junction had 2 bases not matched to a gene; V was cut back by 2 bases and J by 2 bases. Here the CDR3 DNA reads TGTGCCAGCAGTTACCGGACAGGGCCCTACGAGCAGTACTTC. It encodes CASSYRTGPYEQYF.

This clone has a count of ten or more. The V call is TRBV19, the J call TRBJ2-1; the D is unclear. CDR1 is LNHDA, CDR2 SQIVND, per germline (reference sequence). The ends were cut back, 1 base at V and 6 bases at J, with 10 bases in the middle. The CDR3 is 14 residues long. In nucleotides, the CDR3 is TGTGCCAGTAGTATAGTGGGCTACTTCAATGAGCAGTTCTTC. It specifies CASSIVGYFNEQFF.

The chain carries TRBV19 and TRBJ1-2; TRBD1 matches 9 bases. V was clipped by 4 bases and J by 6 bases; unmatched bases: 3. Germline values: CDR1 LNHDA, CDR2 SQIVND (reference sequence). CDR3 length equals 13 residues. The CDR3 DNA reads as TGTGCCAGTAGTACCGGACAGGGGAATGGCTACACCTTC. It is translated as CASSTGQGNGYTF.

CDR3 protein: CASSPDYQETQYF. CDR3 DNA: TGTGCCAGCAGCCCGGACTACCAAGAGACCCAGTACTTC. The chain couples TRBV7-9 to TRBJ2-5; weak D call: TRBD2 (5 bases). The CDR3 spans 13 residues. CDR1 and CDR2 from the germline V gene are SEHNR and FQNEAQ (reference sequence). V lost 5 bases and J lost 0, with 7 bases in between. Variable domain in full (rest from reference TRBV7-9 and TRBJ2-5): DTGVSQNPRHKITKRGQNVTFRCDPISEHNRLYWYRQTLGQGPEFLTYFQNEAQLEKSRLLSDRFSAERPKGSFSTLEIQRTEQGDSAMYLCASSPDYQETQYFGPGTRLLVL.

This chain uses TRBV6-1 with TRBJ1-1, with 8 bases fitting TRBD1. The CDR3 is 14 residues long. In germline, CDR1 is MNHNS, CDR2 SASEGT. V gave up 3 bases and J gave up 3 bases; unmatched junction bases: 3. The CDR3 DNA is TGTGCCAGCAGTGAGGCAGGGGGCGACACTGAAGCTTTCTTT. Translating gives CASSEAGGDTEAFF.